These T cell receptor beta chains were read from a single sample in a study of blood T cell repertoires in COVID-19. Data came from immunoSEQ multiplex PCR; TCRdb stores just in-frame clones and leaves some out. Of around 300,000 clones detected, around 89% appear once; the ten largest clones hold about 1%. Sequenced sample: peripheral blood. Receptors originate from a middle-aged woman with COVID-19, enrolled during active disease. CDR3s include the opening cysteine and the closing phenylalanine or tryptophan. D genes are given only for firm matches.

CDR3nt: TGCAGCGCCATGGGCAATTCGGATGGCTACACCTTC; CDR3aa: CSAMGNSDGYTF; j_gene: TRBJ1-2; v_gene: TRBV29-1; d_gene: NA
CDR3nt: TGTGCCAGCAGGTATGGAGGGAATAGCAATCAGCCCCAGCATTTT; CDR3aa: CASRYGGNSNQPQHF; j_gene: TRBJ1-5; v_gene: TRBV2; d_gene: NA
CDR3nt: TGTGCCAGCAGCTTCGGACTAGCGGGAGGGACATACAATGAGCAGTTCTTC; CDR3aa: CASSFGLAGGTYNEQFF; j_gene: TRBJ2-1; v_gene: TRBV7-2; d_gene: TRBD2
CDR3nt: TGTGCCAGCAGCTCGACAGGGAATCCTAACTATGGCTACACCTTC; CDR3aa: CASSSTGNPNYGYTF; j_gene: TRBJ1-2; v_gene: TRBV7-9; d_gene: TRBD1
CDR3nt: TGTGCCAGCAGTGAATCAGAGGGGGAGAGGACTGAAGCTTTCTTT; CDR3aa: CASSESEGERTEAFF; j_gene: TRBJ1-1; v_gene: TRBV2; d_gene: NA
CDR3nt: TGTGCCAGCAGCTTAGTAATGGGGAGGCAGAATCAGCCCCAGCATTTT; CDR3aa: CASSLVMGRQNQPQHF; j_gene: TRBJ1-5; v_gene: TRBV7-2; d_gene: NA
CDR3nt: TGTGCCAGCAGCTTTGGACAGTCGAACACCGGGGAGCTGTTTTTT; CDR3aa: CASSFGQSNTGELFF; j_gene: TRBJ2-2; v_gene: TRBV7-9; d_gene: NA
CDR3nt: TGTGCCAGCAGTTACTCTGTGACAGGGCCCACAGATACGCAGTATTTT; CDR3aa: CASSYSVTGPTDTQYF; j_gene: TRBJ2-3; v_gene: TRBV6-5; d_gene: TRBD1
CDR3nt: TGTGCCAGCAGCCCTGACTGGCCGGAGCAGTACTTC; CDR3aa: CASSPDWPEQYF; j_gene: TRBJ2-7; v_gene: TRBV2; d_gene: NA
CDR3nt: TGTGCCAGCAGCTTGCGGGAGATCCGCGATGAGCAGTTCTTC; CDR3aa: CASSLREIRDEQFF; j_gene: TRBJ2-1; v_gene: TRBV7-8; d_gene: TRBD2